Shown below are 20 T cell receptor beta chains from a single sample sequenced in a study of T cell responses to AZD1222 COVID-19 vaccine. The protocol was immunoSEQ multiplex PCR, while the TCRdb copy is restricted to in-frame clones and leaves out a portion. Of about 150,000 clones in the sample, approximately 90% were seen once. Sequenced material: peripheral blood, taken after recovery from COVID-19. All receptors derive from an adult who had recovered from COVID-19.

The chain recombines TRBV5-6 with TRBJ1-1, with D perhaps TRBD1 (5 bases). The CDR3 covers 12 residues. V was trimmed by 4 bases and J by 7 bases, leaving 11 bases between them. Germline assignment: CDR1 SGHDT and CDR2 YYEEEE. The CDR3 DNA follows: TGTGCCAGCAGCCTGCTCGGGGGTGAAGCTTTCTTT. Its translation: CASSLLGGEAFF.

V gene TRBV19 combines with J gene TRBJ1-6; D remains unclear. V was pared by 5 bases and J by 0 bases, with 17 bases between. Germline assignment: CDR1 LNHDA and CDR2 SQIVND (reference sequence). CDR3 length: 18 amino acids. Here the CDR3 DNA reads TGTGCCAGTAGTGCCTTTTCTGGCCGCAGCTCCTATAATTCACCCCTCCACTTT. Protein sequence: CASSAFSGRSSYNSPLHF. Combining the CDR3 with reference TRBV19 and TRBJ1-6 gives the whole variable domain DGGITQSPKYLFRKEGQNVTLSCEQNLNHDAMYWYRQDPGQGLRLIYYSQIVNDFQKGDIAEGYSVSREKKESFPLTVTSAQKNPTAFYLCASSAFSGRSSYNSPLHFGNGTRLTVT.

The chain links TRBV5-1 to TRBJ2-2, with 7 nucleotides matching TRBD2. This CDR3 is 16 amino acids long. V lost 4 bases to trimming and J lost 0 bases; unmatched junction nucleotides: 6. CDR1 is SGHRS and CDR2 is YFSETQ in the germline V gene. The CDR3: CASSLGLGANTGELFF. Written as DNA, the CDR3 is TGCGCCAGCAGCCTCGGACTAGGGGCGAACACCGGGGAGCTGTTTTTT.

This clone appeared a single time. The chain uses TRBV5-1 and TRBJ1-4; D is unclear. The CDR3 has 16 residues. The ends were cut back, 4 bases at V and 5 bases at J, with 18 bases in the middle. CDR1 and CDR2 (germline): SGHRS, YFSETQ. In DNA, the CDR3 is TGCGCCAGCAGCATCGGACCGCACACTATCAATGAAAAACTGTTTTTT. It encodes CASSIGPHTINEKLFF.

V and J are TRBV4-3 and TRBJ2-7, with TRBD1 identical over 7 bases. Germline trimming cut 0 bases from V and 4 bases from J; bases unmatched to any gene: 0. This CDR3 is 13 amino acids long. CDR1 is LGHNA, CDR2 YSLEER, per germline. Here the CDR3 DNA reads TGCGCCAGCAGCCAAGAACAGGGGTACGAGCAGTACTTC. Encoded protein: CASSQEQGYEQYF.

The DNA of the CDR3 is TGCAGCGTTCTGCAGAGCCCCGATGGCTACACCTTC. Its protein is CSVLQSPDGYTF. This sequence joins TRBV29-1 and TRBJ1-2; D ambiguous. V was clipped by 5 bases and J by 6 bases, with 13 bases between them. This CDR3 region has 12 residues. The germline V gene has CDR1 SQVTM and CDR2 ANQGSEA.

J is TRBJ1-1 and V is TRBV18, with D uncertain. In germline, CDR1 is KGHSH, CDR2 LQKENI. V was cut by 3 bases and J by 11 bases, with 16 bases left in between. The CDR3 sequence is 13 residues long. The CDR3, as DNA: TGTGCCAGCTCACCCGTGGACCGGGGTGGTGCTTTCTTT. Translated: CASSPVDRGGAFF.

The gene calls are TRBV7-6 and TRBJ1-5; D possibly corresponds to TRBD1 (6 bases). V lost 6 bases and J lost 4, with 13 bases in between. CDR1 and CDR2 (germline): SGHVS, FNYEAQ. The CDR3 runs 14 residues. CDR3 region: CASSSDSRNQPQHF. DNA of the CDR3: TGTGCCAGCAGTTCGGACAGCAGAAATCAGCCCCAGCATTTT.

CDR3 coding DNA: TGCGCCAGCAGCTATGACAGACCCTACGAGCAGTACTTC. Translated, it gives CASSYDRPYEQYF. V usage is TRBV5-1 and J usage is TRBJ2-7; TRBD1 might be the D (5 bases). The CDR3 length is 13 residues. The V gene lost 3 bases and the J gene lost 2 bases, with 9 bases spanning the gap. Germline V gene lookup returns CDR1 SGHRS and CDR2 YFSETQ.

The J gene is TRBJ2-3, the V gene TRBV4-2, with TRBD2 matching 7 bases. CDR3 length: 14 residues. The germline V gene has CDR1 LGHNA and CDR2 YNFKEQ. The V and J ends lost 1 base and 2 bases, in that order; junction bases with no gene match: 0. The CDR3 nucleotides read TGTGCCAGCAGCCAAGGACTAGCCACAGATACGCAGTATTTT. Its translation: CASSQGLATDTQYF.

The gene calls are TRBV10-3 and TRBJ2-5; 8 bases match TRBD2. The CDR3 is 12 residues long. Trimming at V came to 10 bases and at J to 4 bases, leaving 5 bases not matched to a gene. CDR1 is ENHRY and CDR2 is SYGVKD in the germline V gene. DNA for the CDR3: TGTGCCACAGGGAGCGGGAGAGAGACCCAGTACTTC. Translation gives CATGSGRETQYF.

The chain employs TRBV19 and TRBJ1-5; D not certain. Germline CDR1 LNHDA, CDR2 SQIVND (reference sequence). The CDR3 consists of 16 residues. The germline V and J ends were trimmed by 3 bases and 1 base, with 13 bases remaining between them. This CDR3 reads CASSIVRLMSNQPQHF. The CDR3 coding sequence is TGTGCCAGTAGTATTGTTCGCCTCATGAGCAATCAGCCCCAGCATTTT.

This rearrangement joins TRBV6-5 to TRBJ1-5; 9 bases fit TRBD1. Losses at the gene ends were 6 bases for V and 13 bases for J; bases not matched to a gene: 16. The CDR3 consists of 15 residues. Looked up from germline, CDR1 is MNHEY and CDR2 is SVGAGI. The CDR3 DNA reads TGTGCCAGCAGCACTATGGGGACAGGGATGGGCCGACAGCATTTT. It is translated as CASSTMGTGMGRQHF.

The chain combines TRBV10-1 with TRBJ2-7; TRBD2 might be the D (6 bases). Germline lookup yields CDR1 WNHNN and CDR2 SYGVQD (reference sequence). V lost 2 bases, J lost 3 bases, and 11 bases lay in between. This CDR3 is built from 14 residues. CDR3 sequence (DNA): TGCGCCAGCAGTGAGACGCGGGGCGGCTACGAGCAGTACTTC. This gives the protein CASSETRGGYEQYF.

The gene calls are TRBV28 and TRBJ2-7; 9 bases agree with TRBD1. With V trimmed by 6 bases and J by 0 bases, 3 bases remained unmatched. Looked up from germline, CDR1 is MDHEN and CDR2 is SYDVKM. This CDR3 is built from 14 residues. The CDR3: CASRSTGGSYEQYF. As DNA, the CDR3 is TGTGCCAGCAGGTCGACAGGGGGCTCCTACGAGCAGTACTTC.

The V call is TRBV7-2, the J call TRBJ2-7; D may be TRBD1 (6 bases). This CDR3 has 14 residues. V gave up 5 bases and J gave up 5 bases, with 16 bases separating them. The germline CDR1 and CDR2 sequences are SGHTA and FQGNSA. The CDR3 DNA reads TGTGCCAGCAGCCCCTTAGGGGGTTCCAACGAGCAGTACTTC. This encodes CASSPLGGSNEQYF.

This clone was seen once. The genes are TRBV12-3 or TRBV12-4 and TRBJ2-3, with D maybe TRBD1 (5 bases). The V end lost 8 bases, the J end lost 1 base, and 10 bases lay between the germline ends. The CDR3 is made up of 13 amino acids. The CDR3 reads CASASRGTDTQYF. In nucleotides, the CDR3 is TGTGCCAGCGCAAGCAGGGGCACAGATACGCAGTATTTT.

J is TRBJ2-7 and V is TRBV5-4; D may match TRBD1 or TRBD2 (5 bases each). This CDR3 is 15 amino acids long. Trimming cost V 4 bases and J 0 bases, with 14 bases left between them. Germline V gene lookup returns CDR1 SGHNT and CDR2 YYREEE (reference sequence). CDR3 region: CASSRRDRSSYEQYF. The CDR3, as DNA: TGTGCCAGCAGCCGCCGGGACCGGAGCTCCTACGAGCAGTACTTC.

The genes are TRBV6-5 and TRBJ1-5; unclear D gene. This CDR3 region has 13 residues. Trimming took 0 bases from V and 1 from J, leaving 1 base between them. The V gene's germline CDR1 is MNHEY and CDR2 SVGAGI. CDR3 in amino acids: CASSYSSNQPQHF. For the CDR3, the DNA is TGTGCCAGCAGTTACTCAAGCAATCAGCCCCAGCATTTT.

This chain connects TRBV28 to TRBJ1-1; 8 bases agree with TRBD1. This CDR3 has 14 residues. Germline CDR1 is MDHEN and CDR2 is SYDVKM. Trimming removed 7 bases from V and 5 bases from J; junction bases left unmatched: 9. The CDR3 bases are TGTGCCAGCACCGCTGGACAGGGCGGAACTGAAGCTTTCTTT. Its protein is CASTAGQGGTEAFF.